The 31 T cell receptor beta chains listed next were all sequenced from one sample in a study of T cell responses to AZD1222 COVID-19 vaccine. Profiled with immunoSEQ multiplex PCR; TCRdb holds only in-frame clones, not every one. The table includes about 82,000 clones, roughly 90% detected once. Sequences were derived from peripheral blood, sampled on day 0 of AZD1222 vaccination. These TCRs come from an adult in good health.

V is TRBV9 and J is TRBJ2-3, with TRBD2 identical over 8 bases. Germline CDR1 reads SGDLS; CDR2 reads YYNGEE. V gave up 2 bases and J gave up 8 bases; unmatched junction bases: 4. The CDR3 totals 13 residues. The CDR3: CASSVYGTSTQYF. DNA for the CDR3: TGTGCCAGCAGCGTCTATGGGACTAGTACGCAGTATTTT. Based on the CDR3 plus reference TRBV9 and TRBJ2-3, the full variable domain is DSGVTQTPKHLITATGQRVTLRCSPRSGDLSVYWYQQSLDQGLQFLIQYYNGEERAKGNILERFSAQQFPDLHSELNLSSLELGDSALYFCASSVYGTSTQYFGPGTRLTVL.

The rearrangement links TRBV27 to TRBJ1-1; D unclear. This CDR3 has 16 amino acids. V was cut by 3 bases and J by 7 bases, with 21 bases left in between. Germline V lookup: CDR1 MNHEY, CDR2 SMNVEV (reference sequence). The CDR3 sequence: CASSFWRSPNSREAFF. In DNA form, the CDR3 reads TGTGCCAGCAGTTTTTGGAGATCGCCCAACAGCCGTGAAGCTTTCTTT.

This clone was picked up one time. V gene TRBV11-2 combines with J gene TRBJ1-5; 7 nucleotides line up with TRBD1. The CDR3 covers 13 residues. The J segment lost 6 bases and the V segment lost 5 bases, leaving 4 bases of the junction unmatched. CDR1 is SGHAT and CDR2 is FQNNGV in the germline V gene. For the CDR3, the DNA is TGTGCCAGCAGCCAGGACAGGCTTCAGCCCCAGCATTTT. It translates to CASSQDRLQPQHF.

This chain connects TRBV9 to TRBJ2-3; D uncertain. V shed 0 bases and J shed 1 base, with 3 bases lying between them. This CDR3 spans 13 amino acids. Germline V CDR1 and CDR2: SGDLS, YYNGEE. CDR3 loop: CASSVGGTDTQYF. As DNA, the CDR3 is TGTGCCAGCAGCGTAGGGGGCACAGATACGCAGTATTTT.

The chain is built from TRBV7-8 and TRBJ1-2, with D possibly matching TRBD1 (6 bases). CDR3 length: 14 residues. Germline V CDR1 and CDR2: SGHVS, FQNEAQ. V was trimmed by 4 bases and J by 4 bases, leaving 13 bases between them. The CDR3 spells CASSYVTGGYGYTF. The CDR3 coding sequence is TGTGCCAGCAGCTATGTGACAGGTGGCTATGGCTACACCTTC.

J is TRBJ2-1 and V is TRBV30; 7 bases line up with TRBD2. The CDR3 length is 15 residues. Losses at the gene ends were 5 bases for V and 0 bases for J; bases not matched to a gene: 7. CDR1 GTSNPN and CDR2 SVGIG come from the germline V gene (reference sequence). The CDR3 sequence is CAWSTSPSSYNEQFF. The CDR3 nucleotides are TGTGCCTGGTCGACTAGCCCGAGCTCCTACAATGAGCAGTTCTTC.

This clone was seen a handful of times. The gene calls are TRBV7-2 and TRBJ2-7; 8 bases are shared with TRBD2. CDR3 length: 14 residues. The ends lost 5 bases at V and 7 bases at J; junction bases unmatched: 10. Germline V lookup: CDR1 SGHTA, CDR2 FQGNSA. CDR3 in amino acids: CASSVERGSQEQYF. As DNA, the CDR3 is TGTGCCAGCAGCGTCGAGCGGGGGTCCCAGGAGCAGTACTTC.

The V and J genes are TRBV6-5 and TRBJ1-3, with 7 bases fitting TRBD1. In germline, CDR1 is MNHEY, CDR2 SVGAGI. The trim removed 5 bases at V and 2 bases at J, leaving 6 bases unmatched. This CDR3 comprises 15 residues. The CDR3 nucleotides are TGTGCCAGCAGTCGGGGGACAGAGGCTGGAAACACCATATATTTT. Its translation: CASSRGTEAGNTIYF.

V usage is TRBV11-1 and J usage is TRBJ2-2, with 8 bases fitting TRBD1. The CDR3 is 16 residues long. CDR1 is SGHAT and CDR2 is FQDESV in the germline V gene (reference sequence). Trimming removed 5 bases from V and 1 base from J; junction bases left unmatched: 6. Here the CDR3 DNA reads TGTGCCAGCAGCACACAGGGGGGAAAGAACACCGGGGAGCTGTTTTTT. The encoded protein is CASSTQGGKNTGELFF. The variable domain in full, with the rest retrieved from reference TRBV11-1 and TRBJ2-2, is EAEVAQSPRYKITEKSQAVAFWCDPISGHATLYWYRQILGQGPELLVQFQDESVVDDSQLPKDRFSAERLKGVDSTLKIQPAELGDSAMYLCASSTQGGKNTGELFFGEGSRLTVL.

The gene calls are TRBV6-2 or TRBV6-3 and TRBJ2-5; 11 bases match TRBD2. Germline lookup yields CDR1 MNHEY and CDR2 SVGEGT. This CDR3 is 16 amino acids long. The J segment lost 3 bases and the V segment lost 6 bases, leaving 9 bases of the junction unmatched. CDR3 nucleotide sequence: TGTGCCAGCAGCCACAGGGGGACTAGCGGTAAAGAGACCCAGTACTTC. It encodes CASSHRGTSGKETQYF.

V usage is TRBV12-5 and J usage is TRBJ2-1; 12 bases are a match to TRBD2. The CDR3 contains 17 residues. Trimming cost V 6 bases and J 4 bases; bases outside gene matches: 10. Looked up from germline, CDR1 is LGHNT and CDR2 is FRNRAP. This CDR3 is CASGTTSGGQTYNEQFF. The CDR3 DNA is TGTGCTAGTGGCACGACTAGCGGGGGCCAGACATACAATGAGCAGTTCTTC.

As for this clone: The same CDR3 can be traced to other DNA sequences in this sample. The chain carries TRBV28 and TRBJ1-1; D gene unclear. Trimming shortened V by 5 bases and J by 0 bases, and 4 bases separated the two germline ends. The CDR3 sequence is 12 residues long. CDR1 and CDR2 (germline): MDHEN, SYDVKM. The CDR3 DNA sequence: TGTGCCAGCAGTCTGATGAACACTGAAGCTTTCTTT. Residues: CASSLMNTEAFF.

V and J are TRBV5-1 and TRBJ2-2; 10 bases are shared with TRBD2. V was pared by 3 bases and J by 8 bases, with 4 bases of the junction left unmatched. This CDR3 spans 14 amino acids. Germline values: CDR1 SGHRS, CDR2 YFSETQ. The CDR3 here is CASSWTSGTGELFF. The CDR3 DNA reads TGCGCCAGCAGCTGGACTAGCGGTACGGGGGAGCTGTTTTTT. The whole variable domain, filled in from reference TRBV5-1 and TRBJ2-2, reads KAGVTQTPRYLIKTRGQQVTLSCSPISGHRSVSWYQQTPGQGLQFLFEYFSETQRNKGNFPGRFSGRQFSNSRSEMNVSTLELGDSALYLCASSWTSGTGELFFGEGSRLTVL.

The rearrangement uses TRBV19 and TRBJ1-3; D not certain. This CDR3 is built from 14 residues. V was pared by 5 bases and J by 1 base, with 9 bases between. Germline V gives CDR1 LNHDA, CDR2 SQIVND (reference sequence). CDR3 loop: CASSPTFSGNTIYF. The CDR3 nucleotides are TGTGCCAGTAGTCCAACTTTTTCTGGAAACACCATATATTTT.

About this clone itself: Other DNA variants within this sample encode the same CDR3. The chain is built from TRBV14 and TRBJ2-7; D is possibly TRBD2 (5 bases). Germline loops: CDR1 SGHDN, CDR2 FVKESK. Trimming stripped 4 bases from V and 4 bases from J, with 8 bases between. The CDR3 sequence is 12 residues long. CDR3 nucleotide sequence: TGTGCCAGCAGCCGACTATATTACGAGCAGTACTTC. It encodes CASSRLYYEQYF.

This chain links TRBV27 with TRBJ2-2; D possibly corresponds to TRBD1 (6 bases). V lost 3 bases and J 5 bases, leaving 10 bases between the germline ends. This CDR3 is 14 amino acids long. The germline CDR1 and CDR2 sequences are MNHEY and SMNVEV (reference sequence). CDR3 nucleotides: TGTGCCAGCAGTTTCAGGGGATGGACCGGGGAGCTGTTTTTT. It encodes CASSFRGWTGELFF.

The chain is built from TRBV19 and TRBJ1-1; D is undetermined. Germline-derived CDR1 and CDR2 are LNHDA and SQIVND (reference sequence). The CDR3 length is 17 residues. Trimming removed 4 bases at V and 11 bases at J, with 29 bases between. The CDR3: CASSTRNIKGGLLRAFF. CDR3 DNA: TGTGCCAGTAGTACGCGTAATATTAAGGGCGGTCTCCTCAGGGCTTTCTTT.

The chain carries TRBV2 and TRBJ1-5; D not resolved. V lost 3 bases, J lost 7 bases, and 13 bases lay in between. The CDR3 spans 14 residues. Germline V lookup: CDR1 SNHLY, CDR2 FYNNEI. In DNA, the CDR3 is TGTGCCAGCAGTGATTTTGGGGAGTTCCAGCCCCAGCATTTT. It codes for CASSDFGEFQPQHF.

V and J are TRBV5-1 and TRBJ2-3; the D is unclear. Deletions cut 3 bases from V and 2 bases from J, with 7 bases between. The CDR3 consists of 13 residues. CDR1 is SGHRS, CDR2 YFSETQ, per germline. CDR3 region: CASSSPSTDTQYF. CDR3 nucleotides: TGCGCCAGCAGCTCCCCTTCCACAGATACGCAGTATTTT. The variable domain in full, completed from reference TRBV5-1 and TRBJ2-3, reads KAGVTQTPRYLIKTRGQQVTLSCSPISGHRSVSWYQQTPGQGLQFLFEYFSETQRNKGNFPGRFSGRQFSNSRSEMNVSTLELGDSALYLCASSSPSTDTQYFGPGTRLTVL.

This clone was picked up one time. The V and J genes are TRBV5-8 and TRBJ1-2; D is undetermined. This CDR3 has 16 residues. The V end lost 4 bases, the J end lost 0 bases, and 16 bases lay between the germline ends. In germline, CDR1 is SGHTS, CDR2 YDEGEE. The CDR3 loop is CASSRPWTEANYGYTF. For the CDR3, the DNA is TGTGCCAGCAGCCGGCCCTGGACGGAAGCTAACTATGGCTACACCTTC.

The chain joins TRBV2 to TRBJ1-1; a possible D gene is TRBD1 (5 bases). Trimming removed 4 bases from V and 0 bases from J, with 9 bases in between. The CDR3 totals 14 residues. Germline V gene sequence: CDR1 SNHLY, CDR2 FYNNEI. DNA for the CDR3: TGTGCCAGCAGTGTCGAGACAGTGAACACTGAAGCTTTCTTT. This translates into CASSVETVNTEAFF.

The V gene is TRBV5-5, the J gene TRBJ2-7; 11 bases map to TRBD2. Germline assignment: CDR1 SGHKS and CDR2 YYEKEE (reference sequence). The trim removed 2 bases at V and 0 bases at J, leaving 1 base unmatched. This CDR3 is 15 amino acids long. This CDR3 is CASSLLAGASYEQYF. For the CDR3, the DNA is TGTGCCAGCAGCTTACTAGCGGGGGCCTCCTACGAGCAGTACTTC.

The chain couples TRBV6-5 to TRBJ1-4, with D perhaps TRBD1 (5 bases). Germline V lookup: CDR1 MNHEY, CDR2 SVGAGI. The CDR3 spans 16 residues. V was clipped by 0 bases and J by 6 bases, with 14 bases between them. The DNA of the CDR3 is TGTGCCAGCAGTTACTCGTTGAGGGGATACCATGAAAAACTGTTTTTT. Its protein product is CASSYSLRGYHEKLFF.

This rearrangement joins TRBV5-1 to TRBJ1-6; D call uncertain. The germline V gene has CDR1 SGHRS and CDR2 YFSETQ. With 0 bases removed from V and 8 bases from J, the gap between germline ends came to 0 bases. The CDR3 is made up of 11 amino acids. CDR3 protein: CASSLDSPLHF. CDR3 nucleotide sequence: TGCGCCAGCAGCTTGGATTCACCCCTCCACTTT.

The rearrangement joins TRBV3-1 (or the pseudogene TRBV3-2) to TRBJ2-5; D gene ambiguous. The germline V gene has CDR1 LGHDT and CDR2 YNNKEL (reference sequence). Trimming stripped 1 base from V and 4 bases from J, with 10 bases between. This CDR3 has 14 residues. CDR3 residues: CASSQVGFLETQYF. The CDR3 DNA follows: TGTGCCAGCAGCCAAGTTGGGTTCCTAGAGACCCAGTACTTC.

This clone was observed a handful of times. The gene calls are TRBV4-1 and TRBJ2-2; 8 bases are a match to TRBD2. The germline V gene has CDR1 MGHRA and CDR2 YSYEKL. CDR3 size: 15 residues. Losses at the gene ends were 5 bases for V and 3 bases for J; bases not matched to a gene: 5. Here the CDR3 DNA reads TGCGCCAGCAGCAAGAGCGGGGGAGACACCGGGGAGCTGTTTTTT. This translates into CASSKSGGDTGELFF.

The CDR3 reads CASSLRRQGTNSGNTIYF. CDR3 DNA sequence: TGTGCCAGCAGTTTAAGGAGACAGGGCACAAACTCTGGAAACACCATATATTTT. V is TRBV27 and J is TRBJ1-3; TRBD1 agrees at 7 bases. V trimming: 2 bases; J trimming: 0 bases; junction bases outside the gene matches: 10. The germline CDR1 and CDR2 sequences are MNHEY and SMNVEV (reference sequence). The CDR3 covers 18 residues.

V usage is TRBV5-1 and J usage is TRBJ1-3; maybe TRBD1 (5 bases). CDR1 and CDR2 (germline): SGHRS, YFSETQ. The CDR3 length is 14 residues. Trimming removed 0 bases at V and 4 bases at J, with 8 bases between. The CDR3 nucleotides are TGCGCCAGCAGCTTGGCGGGGACCGGAAACACCATATATTTT. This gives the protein CASSLAGTGNTIYF. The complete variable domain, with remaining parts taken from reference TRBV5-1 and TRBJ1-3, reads KAGVTQTPRYLIKTRGQQVTLSCSPISGHRSVSWYQQTPGQGLQFLFEYFSETQRNKGNFPGRFSGRQFSNSRSEMNVSTLELGDSALYLCASSLAGTGNTIYFGEGSWLTVV.

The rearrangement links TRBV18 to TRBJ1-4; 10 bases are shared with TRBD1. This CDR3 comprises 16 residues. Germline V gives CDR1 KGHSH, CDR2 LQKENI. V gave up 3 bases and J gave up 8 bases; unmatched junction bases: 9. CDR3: CASSPRGDRGSEKLFF. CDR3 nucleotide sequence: TGTGCCAGCTCACCCCGGGGGGACAGGGGCAGCGAAAAACTGTTTTTT. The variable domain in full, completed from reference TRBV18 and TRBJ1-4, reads NAGVMQNPRHLVRRRGQEARLRCSPMKGHSHVYWYRQLPEEGLKFMVYLQKENIIDESGMPKERFSAEFPKEGPSILRIQQVVRGDSAAYFCASSPRGDRGSEKLFFGSGTQLSVL.

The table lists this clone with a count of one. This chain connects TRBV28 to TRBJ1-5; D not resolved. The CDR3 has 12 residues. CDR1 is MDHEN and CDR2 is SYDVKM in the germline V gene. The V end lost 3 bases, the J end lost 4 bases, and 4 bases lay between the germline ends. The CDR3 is CASSFGNQPQHF. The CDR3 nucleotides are TGTGCCAGCAGTTTTGGTAATCAGCCCCAGCATTTT.

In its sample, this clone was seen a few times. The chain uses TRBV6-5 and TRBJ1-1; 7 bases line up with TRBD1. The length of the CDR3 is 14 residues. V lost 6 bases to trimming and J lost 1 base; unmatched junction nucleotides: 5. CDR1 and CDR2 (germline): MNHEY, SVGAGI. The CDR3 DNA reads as TGTGCCAGCAGCCTCAGGGGGGAGAACACTGAAGCTTTCTTT. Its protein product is CASSLRGENTEAFF.